This T cell receptor beta chain was identified during a study of patients and donors after allogeneic stem cell transplantation. The length of the CDR3 is 15 residues. Trimming removed 1 base at V and 7 bases at J, with 15 bases between. Germline V gene data show CDR1 as SGHDT and CDR2 as YYEEEE. TCRdb re-derived calls from the RT-PCR reads in MiXCR, one entry per CDR3 protein. The sample holds 400,000 to 450,000 distinct CDR3 sequences; 16% are singletons and the top ten take less than 8%. Source material: blood, either unsorted or a sorted T cell fraction (not recorded which). This receptor was taken from a human donor who was either an allogeneic HSCT recipient or a stem cell or donor lymphocyte infusion donor (not recorded which). It is not recorded whose cells these are; they may come from a transplant donor. The chain links TRBV5-6 to TRBJ2-1; the D gene is possibly TRBD1 (6 bases). CDR3 sequence: CASSLPGQGKNEQFF. As DNA, the CDR3 is TGTGCCAGCAGCTTGCCGGGCCAGGGGAAGAATGAGCAGTTCTTC.